This record concerns one T cell receptor beta chain sequence. The antigen it binds to is not known. It has no much larger one-base neighbor in the sample; base qualities were not kept. Library preparation used the immunoSEQ multiplex PCR assay. Per the original workflow: A statistical classification framework was built for diagnosing cytomegalovirus status from the catalog of TCR beta chain sequences. The table was pulled from immuneACCESS by TCRdb, which kept in-frame rearrangements only. Such tables lose some clones; where checked, under half of the loss comes from unresolved V genes, and the rest has no known cause. V, J and clone size were drawn from that table, and D and trimming were deduced from the DNA. Counted in this sample were about 150,000 clones; approximately 90% of them appeared once. The ten biggest clones cover about 0.7% of the sample. These data originate in a study of cytomegalovirus exposure and HLA in healthy donors (TCRdb year 2017). With regard to the full study: According to a later analysis, the roughly 130 validation repertoires were produced on the same platform as the 666 repertoires of the first cohort. The aim of the study was to test whether cataloging public T cell receptors could identify signatures of past pathogen exposure. To predict cytomegalovirus infection status, the study combined high-throughput TCR immunosequencing, statistical association of individual TCRs with disease status, and machine learning. Along with the approximately 600-subject first cohort, a separate validation cohort of over 90 different subjects was used. Overall study outcomes, separate from this receptor: While some public TCRs were present in many individuals, most TCR sequences turned up only very rarely across donors. The study gave a list of 150 to 200 TCR beta chains associated with cytomegalovirus. Three of the identified cytomegalovirus-associated TCR beta chains were confirmed in vitro to be specific for cytomegalovirus antigens. The authors suggested that the approach could potentially be generalized to other disease states and immunological phenotypes. In a later analysis, TCRs clustered in the first cohort were found to also tend to co-occur in the 130 or so validation repertoires, with 94% of cluster scores above 0. A later analysis had no HLA typing for the validation cohort, so co-occurrence there was scored across all 110 or so repertoires. In both the original and validation cohorts, the classifier was reported to diagnose cytomegalovirus status with high specificity and sensitivity.

Separate from the approximately 700-subject first cohort, the validation cohort of some 130 subjects was the group to which the donors belonged. The germline V gene (reference sequence) gives CDR1 as SEHNR and CDR2 as FQNEAQ. The cysteine opens and the phenylalanine closes a CDR3 of 17 amino acids. The read is trimmed to its CDR3 DNA, 51 bases read in frame from base 1. V and J are trimmed by 5 bases and 12 bases, and the gene matches miss 17 bases of the junction. This receptor was taken from a man between 18 and 35 years old in good health and CMV-seronegative. Sequencing was done on a sample of PBMCs. This sequence uses TRBV7-9 and TRBJ1-6, with 9 bases aligning to TRBD1. The nucleotides read TGTGCCAGCAGCCAAGGAAAACAGGGGGCTCCGAGAAAACCCCTCCACTTT. Its protein product is CASSQGKQGAPRKPLHF.